The T cell receptor beta chain described here comes from a study of blood T cell repertoires in COVID-19. As handled by the study authors: Counts of nucleated cells, estimated from reference gene primer amplification, were obtained. TCRdb's table, derived via immunoSEQ multiplex PCR, lists solely in-frame clones and lacks some. For V, J and clone size, that table is used; D and trimming come from the DNA. The repertoire consists of some 190,000 clones, with 85% to 90% occurring once and the leading ten covering 15% to 20%. Per the germline V gene, CDR1 is SEHNR and CDR2 is FQNEAQ (reference sequence). This CDR3 has 13 residues. Trimming shortened V by 5 bases and J by 1 base, and 9 bases separated the two germline ends. A Seattle source enrolled patients during active infection and followed them longitudinally.

The receptor comes from a person aged 65 to 79 with COVID-19, enrolled during active disease. Source material: peripheral blood. The rearrangement uses TRBV7-9 and TRBJ2-7; TRBD2 is a possible D gene (5 bases). The DNA for the CDR3 is TGTGCCAGCAGCCCCCGGGAATCCTACGAGCAGTACTTC. Its protein is CASSPRESYEQYF.